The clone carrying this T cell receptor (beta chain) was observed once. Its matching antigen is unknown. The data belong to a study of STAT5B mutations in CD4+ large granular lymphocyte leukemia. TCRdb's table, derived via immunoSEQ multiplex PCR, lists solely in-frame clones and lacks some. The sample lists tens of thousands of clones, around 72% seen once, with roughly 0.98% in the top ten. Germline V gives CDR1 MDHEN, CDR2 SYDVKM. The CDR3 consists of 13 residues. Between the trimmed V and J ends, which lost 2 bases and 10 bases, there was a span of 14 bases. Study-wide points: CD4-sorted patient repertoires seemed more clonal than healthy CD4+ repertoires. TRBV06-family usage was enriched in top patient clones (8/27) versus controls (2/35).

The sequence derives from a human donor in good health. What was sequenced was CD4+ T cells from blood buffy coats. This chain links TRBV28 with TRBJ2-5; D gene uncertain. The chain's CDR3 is CASSLNPAEDQYF. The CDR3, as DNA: TGTGCCAGCAGTTTAAATCCCGCTGAGGACCAGTACTTC. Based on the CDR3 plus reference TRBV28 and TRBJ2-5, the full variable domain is DVKVTQSSRYLVKRTGEKVFLECVQDMDHENMFWYRQDPGLGLRLIYFSYDVKMKEKGDIPEGYSVSREKKERFSLILESASTNQTSMYLCASSLNPAEDQYFGPGTRLLVL.